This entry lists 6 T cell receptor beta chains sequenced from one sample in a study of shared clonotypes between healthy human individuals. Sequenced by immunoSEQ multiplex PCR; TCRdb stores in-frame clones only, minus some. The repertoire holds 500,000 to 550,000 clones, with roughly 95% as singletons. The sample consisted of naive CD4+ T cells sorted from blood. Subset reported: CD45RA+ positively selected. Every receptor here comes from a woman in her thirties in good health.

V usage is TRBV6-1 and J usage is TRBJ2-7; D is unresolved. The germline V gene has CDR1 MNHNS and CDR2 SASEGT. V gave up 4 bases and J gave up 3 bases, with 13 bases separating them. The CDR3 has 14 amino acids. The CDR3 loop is CASSVTGRLYEQYF. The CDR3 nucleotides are TGTGCCAGCAGTGTAACTGGCCGCCTCTACGAGCAGTACTTC.

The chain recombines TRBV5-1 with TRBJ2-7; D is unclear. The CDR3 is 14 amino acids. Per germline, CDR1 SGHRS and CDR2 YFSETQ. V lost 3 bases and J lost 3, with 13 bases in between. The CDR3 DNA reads TGCGCCAGCAGCTGGGGTAGCTCTGTCTACGAGCAGTACTTC. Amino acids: CASSWGSSVYEQYF.

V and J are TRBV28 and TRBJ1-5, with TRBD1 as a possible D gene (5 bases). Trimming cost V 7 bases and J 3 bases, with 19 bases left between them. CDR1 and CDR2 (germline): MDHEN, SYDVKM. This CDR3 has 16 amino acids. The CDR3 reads CASTPGWGSTNQPQHF. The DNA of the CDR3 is TGTGCCAGCACCCCGGGATGGGGGTCTACCAATCAGCCCCAGCATTTT.

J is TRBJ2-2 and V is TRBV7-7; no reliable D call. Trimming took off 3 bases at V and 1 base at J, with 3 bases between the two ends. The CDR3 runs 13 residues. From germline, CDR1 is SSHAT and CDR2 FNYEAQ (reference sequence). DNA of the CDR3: TGTGCCAGCAGCTTTGGGAACACCGGGGAGCTGTTTTTT. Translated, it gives CASSFGNTGELFF. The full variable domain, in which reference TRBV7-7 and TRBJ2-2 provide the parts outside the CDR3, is GAGVSQSPRYKVTKRGQDVTLRCDPISSHATLYWYQQALGQGPEFLTYFNYEAQPDKSGLPSDRFSAERPEGSISTLTIQRTEQRDSAMYRCASSFGNTGELFFGEGSRLTVL.

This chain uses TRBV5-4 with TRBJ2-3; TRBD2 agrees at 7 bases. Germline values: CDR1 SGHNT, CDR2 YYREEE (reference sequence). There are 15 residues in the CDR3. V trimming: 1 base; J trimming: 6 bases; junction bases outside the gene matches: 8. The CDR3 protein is CASSLSGSGGDTQYF. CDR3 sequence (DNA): TGTGCCAGCAGCTTGTCTGGGTCGGGAGGCGATACGCAGTATTTT. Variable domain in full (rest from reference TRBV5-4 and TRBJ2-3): ETGVTQSPTHLIKTRGQQVTLRCSSQSGHNTVSWYQQALGQGPQFIFQYYREEENGRGNFPPRFSGLQFPNYSSELNVNALELDDSALYLCASSLSGSGGDTQYFGPGTRLTVL.

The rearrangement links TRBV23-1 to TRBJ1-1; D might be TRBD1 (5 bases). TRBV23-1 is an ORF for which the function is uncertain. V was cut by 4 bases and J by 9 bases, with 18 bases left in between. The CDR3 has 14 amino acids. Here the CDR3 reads CASSPGIGGFQAFF. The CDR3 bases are TGCGCCAGCAGTCCCGGGATCGGGGGGTTTCAAGCTTTCTTT.